This is a list of T cell receptor beta chains from one sample in a study of T cells in Graves' hyperthyroidism and ophthalmopathy. TCRdb independently ran MiXCR on the multiplex PCR reads; one entry per CDR3 protein. The profile shows about 300,000 distinct CDR3 sequences, approximately 12% of them singletons. Sample: blood. Receptors originate from a woman aged 25 to 39 with Graves' hyperthyroidism that later progressed to Graves' ophthalmopathy. The CDR3 runs from the conserved cysteine through the conserved F or W. D genes are given only for firm matches. Where a row states a size, it is once, few, many or the class of an expanded clone; other rows omit it.

j_call d_call clone_size v_call cdr3_aa cdr3_nt
TRBJ2-7 TRBD2 many TRBV18 CASSPTPGLAGDEQYF TGTGCCAGCTCACCCACCCCGGGACTAGCGGGAGACGAGCAGTACTTC
TRBJ2-7 - many TRBV12-3/TRBV12-4 CASSLGDHLPAYEQYF TGTGCCAGCAGTTTAGGGGACCATTTACCGGCCTACGAGCAGTACTTC
TRBJ2-5 - few TRBV7-6 CASRAGGQETQYF TGTGCCAGCAGGGCTGGAGGACAAGAGACCCAGTACTTC
TRBJ2-3 - many TRBV24-1 CATRGTDTQYF TGCGCAACCCGCGGCACAGATACGCAGTATTTT
TRBJ2-2 - many TRBV11-3 CASSYTSSGGELFF TGTGCCAGCAGCTATACTAGCTCCGGCGGGGAGCTGTTTTTT
TRBJ1-1 - many TRBV5-1 CASSPGDQNTEAFF TGCGCCAGCAGCCCAGGGGATCAGAACACTGAAGCTTTCTTT
TRBJ1-5 - many TRBV24-1 CATSDSIGSPSQPQHF TGTGCCACCAGTGATTCGATCGGGTCCCCAAGTCAGCCCCAGCATTTT
TRBJ2-7 - - TRBV6-2/TRBV6-3 CASSYARSNFGTPYEQHF TGTGCCAGCAGTTACGCGCGTTCAAACTTCGGGACTCCATACGAGCAGCACTTC
TRBJ2-7 TRBD2 few TRBV28 CASRTSGRAYEQYF TGTGCCAGTCGGACTAGCGGGAGGGCCTACGAGCAGTACTTC
TRBJ2-3 TRBD2 few TRBV18 CASSLQGTSGRAGADTQYF TGTGCCAGCTCACTTCAGGGGACTAGCGGGAGGGCCGGAGCAGATACGCAGTATTTT
TRBJ2-7 - - TRBV19 CASSNSRGFRSYEQYF TGTGCCAGTAGTAACTCAAGGGGGTTCAGATCCTACGAGCAGTACTTC
TRBJ2-3 - many TRBV11-2 CASSLVGVVTDTQYF TGTGCCAGCAGCTTAGTAGGTGTTGTCACAGATACGCAGTATTTT
TRBJ2-6 - - TRBV4-1 CASSQVGYVLTF TGCGCCAGCAGCCAAGTGGGCTACGTCCTGACTTTC
TRBJ2-7 - many TRBV11-2 CASSLALSAREQYF TGTGCCAGCAGCTTAGCGTTATCGGCGAGGGAGCAGTACTTC
TRBJ2-3 TRBD2 many TRBV7-9 CASSPGLAGGSTDTQYF TGTGCCAGCAGCCCCGGACTAGCGGGAGGGAGCACAGATACGCAGTATTTT